This TCR beta chain was profiled in a study of cytomegalovirus exposure and HLA in healthy donors. General study results and limits: Several of the most significant clusters appeared, in a later analysis, to be linked to common viral pathogens.

Researchers ran the PCR with 60 Vbeta and 13 Jbeta primers. The table came from immunoSEQ multiplex PCR; TCRdb's copy has only in-frame clones and leaves some out. This table holds approximately 170,000 clones, around four fifths found once. Comment on this clone: As yet, its antigen is unknown.

This CDR3 has 18 residues. Germline V gene lookup returns CDR1 SGDLS and CDR2 YYNGEE. V lost 4 bases to trimming and J lost 7 bases; unmatched junction nucleotides: 20. The source material was PBMCs. V usage is TRBV9 and J usage is TRBJ2-1; 7 nucleotides match TRBD2. This sequence originates from a female donor in good health and CMV-seronegative. As DNA, the CDR3 is TGTGCCAGCAGCTTCCAAGCCCACCTAGCGGCCGGAGGGAATGAGCAGTTCTTC. Its protein product is CASSFQAHLAAGGNEQFF.